This T cell receptor (beta chain) was sequenced in a study of T cells in pancreatic ductal adenocarcinoma. V trimming: 7 bases; J trimming: 5 bases; junction bases outside the gene matches: 5. This CDR3 comprises 13 residues. Germline V lookup: CDR1 SNHLY, CDR2 FYNNEI. Surgery without prior neoadjuvant therapy was the treatment of the selected pancreatic ductal adenocarcinoma patients. TCRdb's copy holds only in-frame clones and misses some; the assay was immunoSEQ multiplex PCR. The table includes about 97,000 clones, roughly 95% detected once. Remarks on this clone: The sample carries other DNA sequences with the same CDR3.

This clonotype originated in a human donor with pancreatic ductal adenocarcinoma. Sequenced: PBMCs. The gene calls are TRBV2 and TRBJ2-5; 9 nucleotides agree with TRBD2. In nucleotides, the CDR3 is TGTGCCAGCACGGGCGGGAGGGTTGAGACCCAGTACTTC. This encodes CASTGGRVETQYF.